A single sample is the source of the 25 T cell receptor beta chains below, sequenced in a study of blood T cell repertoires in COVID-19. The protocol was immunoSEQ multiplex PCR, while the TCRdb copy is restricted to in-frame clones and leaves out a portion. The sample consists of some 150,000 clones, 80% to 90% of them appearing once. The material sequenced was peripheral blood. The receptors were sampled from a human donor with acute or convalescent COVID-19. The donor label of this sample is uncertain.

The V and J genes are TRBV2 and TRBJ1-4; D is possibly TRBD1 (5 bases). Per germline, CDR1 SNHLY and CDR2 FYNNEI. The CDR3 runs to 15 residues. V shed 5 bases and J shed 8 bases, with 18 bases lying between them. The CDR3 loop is CASSTPGSPGEKLFF. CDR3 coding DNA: TGTGCCAGCAGTACTCCCGGGAGTCCAGGGGAAAAACTGTTTTTT.

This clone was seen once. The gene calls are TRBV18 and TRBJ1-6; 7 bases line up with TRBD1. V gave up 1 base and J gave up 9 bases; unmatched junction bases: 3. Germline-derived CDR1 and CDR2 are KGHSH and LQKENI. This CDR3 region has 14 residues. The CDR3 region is CASSPQGAGSPLHF. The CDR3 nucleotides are TGTGCCAGCTCACCACAGGGGGCGGGTTCACCCCTCCACTTT.

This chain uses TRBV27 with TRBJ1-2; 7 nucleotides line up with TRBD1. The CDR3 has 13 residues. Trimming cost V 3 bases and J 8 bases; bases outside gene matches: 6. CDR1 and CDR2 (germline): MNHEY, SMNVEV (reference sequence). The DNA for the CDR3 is TGTGCCAGCAGTTTCCGGGACAGTAGGGGCTACACCTTC. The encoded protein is CASSFRDSRGYTF.

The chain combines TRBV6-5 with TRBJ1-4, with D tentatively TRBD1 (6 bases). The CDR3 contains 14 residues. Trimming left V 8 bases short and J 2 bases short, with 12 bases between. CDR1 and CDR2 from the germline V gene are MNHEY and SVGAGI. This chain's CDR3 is CASQRGGTNEKLFF. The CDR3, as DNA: TGTGCCAGCCAAAGGGGGGGGACTAATGAAAAACTGTTTTTT.

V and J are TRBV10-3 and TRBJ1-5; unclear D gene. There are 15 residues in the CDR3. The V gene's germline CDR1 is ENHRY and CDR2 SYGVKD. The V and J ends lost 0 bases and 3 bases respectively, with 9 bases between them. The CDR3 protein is CAISESTPNNQPQHF. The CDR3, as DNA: TGTGCCATCAGTGAGTCGACACCCAACAATCAGCCCCAGCATTTT.

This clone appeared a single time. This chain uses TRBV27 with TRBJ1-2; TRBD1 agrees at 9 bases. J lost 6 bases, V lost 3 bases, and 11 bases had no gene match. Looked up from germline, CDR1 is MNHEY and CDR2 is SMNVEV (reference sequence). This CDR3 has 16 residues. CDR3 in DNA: TGTGCCAGCAGTTTCGGACAGGGGATCGGATTCAATGGCTACACCTTC. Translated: CASSFGQGIGFNGYTF.

The DNA for the CDR3 is TGCGCCAGCAGCTTGGAGGGAGGCGGTGAAAAACTGTTTTTT. As protein: CASSLEGGGEKLFF. The chain recombines TRBV5-1 with TRBJ1-4; D unclear. There are 14 residues in the CDR3. Germline V gene data show CDR1 as SGHRS and CDR2 as YFSETQ. The germline V and J ends were trimmed by 0 bases and 7 bases, with 10 bases remaining between them. The variable domain in full, completed from reference TRBV5-1 and TRBJ1-4, reads KAGVTQTPRYLIKTRGQQVTLSCSPISGHRSVSWYQQTPGQGLQFLFEYFSETQRNKGNFPGRFSGRQFSNSRSEMNVSTLELGDSALYLCASSLEGGGEKLFFGSGTQLSVL.

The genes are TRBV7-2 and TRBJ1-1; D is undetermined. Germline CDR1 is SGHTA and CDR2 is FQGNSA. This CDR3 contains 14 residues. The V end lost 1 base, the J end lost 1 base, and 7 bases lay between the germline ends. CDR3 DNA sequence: TGTGCCAGCAGCTTAGAGTCCGGGAACACTGAAGCTTTCTTT. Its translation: CASSLESGNTEAFF.

The CDR3 reads CASRPNRADEQFF. The CDR3 bases are TGTGCCAGCAGACCCAACAGGGCCGATGAGCAGTTCTTC. The rearrangement links TRBV3-1 (or the pseudogene TRBV3-2) to TRBJ2-1; maybe TRBD1 (6 bases). The CDR3 runs to 13 residues. Germline V gives CDR1 LGHDT, CDR2 YNNKEL (reference sequence). V was clipped by 6 bases and J by 8 bases, with 14 bases between them.

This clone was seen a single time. The CDR3 protein is CSASSLAGGRDTQYF. CDR3 sequence (DNA): TGCAGTGCTAGTAGCTTAGCGGGGGGGCGAGATACGCAGTATTTT. This rearrangement joins TRBV20-1 to TRBJ2-3; 11 nucleotides line up with TRBD2. After removal of 3 bases from V and 5 bases from J, the junction contained 7 bases not matched to a gene. The CDR3 extends over 15 amino acids. The V gene's germline CDR1 is DFQATT and CDR2 SNEGSKA (reference sequence).

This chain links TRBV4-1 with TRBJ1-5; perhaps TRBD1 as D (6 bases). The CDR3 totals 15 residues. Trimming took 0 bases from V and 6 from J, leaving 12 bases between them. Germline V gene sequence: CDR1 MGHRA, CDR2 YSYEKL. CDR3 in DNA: TGCGCCAGCAGCCAAGAGCAGACAGGAGGTCAGCCCCAGCATTTT. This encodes CASSQEQTGGQPQHF.

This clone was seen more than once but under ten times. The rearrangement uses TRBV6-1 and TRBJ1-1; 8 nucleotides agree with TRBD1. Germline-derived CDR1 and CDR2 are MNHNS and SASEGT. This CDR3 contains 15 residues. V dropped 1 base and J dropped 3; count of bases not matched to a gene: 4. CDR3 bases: TGTGCCAGCAGTGAAGGGACAGGGTGGGACACTGAAGCTTTCTTT. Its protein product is CASSEGTGWDTEAFF.

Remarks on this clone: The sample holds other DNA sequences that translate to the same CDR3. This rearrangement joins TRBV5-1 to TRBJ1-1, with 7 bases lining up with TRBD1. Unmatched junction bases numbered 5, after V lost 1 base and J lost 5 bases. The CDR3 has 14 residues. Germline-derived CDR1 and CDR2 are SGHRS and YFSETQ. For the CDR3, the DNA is TGCGCCAGCAGCTTGACAGGGGTGCGGACTGAAGCTTTCTTT. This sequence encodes CASSLTGVRTEAFF.

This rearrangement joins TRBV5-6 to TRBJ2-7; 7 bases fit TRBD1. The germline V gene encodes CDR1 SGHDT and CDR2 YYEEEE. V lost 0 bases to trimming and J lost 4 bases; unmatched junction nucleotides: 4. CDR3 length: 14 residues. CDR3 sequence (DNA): TGTGCCAGCAGCTTGGTAGCAGGGGGTTACGAGCAGTACGTC. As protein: CASSLVAGGYEQYV.

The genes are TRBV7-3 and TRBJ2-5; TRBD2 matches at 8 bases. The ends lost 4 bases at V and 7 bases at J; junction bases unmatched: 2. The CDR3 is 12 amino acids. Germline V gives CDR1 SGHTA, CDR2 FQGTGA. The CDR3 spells CASSSAGGTQYF. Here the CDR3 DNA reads TGTGCCAGCAGCTCTGCGGGGGGGACCCAGTACTTC.

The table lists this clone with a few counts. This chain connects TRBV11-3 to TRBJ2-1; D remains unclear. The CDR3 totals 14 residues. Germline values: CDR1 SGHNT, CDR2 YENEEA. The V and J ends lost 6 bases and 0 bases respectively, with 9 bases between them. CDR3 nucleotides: TGTGCCAGCAGTCCAACCAGCTCCTACAATGAGCAGTTCTTC. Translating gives CASSPTSSYNEQFF.

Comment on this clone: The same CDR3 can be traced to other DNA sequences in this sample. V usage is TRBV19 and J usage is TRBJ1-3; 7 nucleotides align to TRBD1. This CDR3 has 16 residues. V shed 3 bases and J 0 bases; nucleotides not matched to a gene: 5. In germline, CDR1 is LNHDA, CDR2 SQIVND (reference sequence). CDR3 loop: CASSMGQPSSGNTIYF. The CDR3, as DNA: TGTGCCAGTAGTATGGGACAGCCAAGCTCTGGAAACACCATATATTTT.

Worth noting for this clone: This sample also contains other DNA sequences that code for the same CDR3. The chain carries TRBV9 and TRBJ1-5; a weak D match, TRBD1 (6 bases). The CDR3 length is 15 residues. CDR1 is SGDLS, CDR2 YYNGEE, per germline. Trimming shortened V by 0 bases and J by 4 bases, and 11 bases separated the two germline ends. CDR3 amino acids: CASSVEPTGNQPQHF. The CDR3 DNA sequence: TGTGCCAGCAGCGTAGAGCCCACAGGGAATCAGCCCCAGCATTTT.

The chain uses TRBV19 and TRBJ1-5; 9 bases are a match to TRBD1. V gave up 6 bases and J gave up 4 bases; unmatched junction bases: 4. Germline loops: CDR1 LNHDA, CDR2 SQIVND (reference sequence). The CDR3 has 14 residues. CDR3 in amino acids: CASSFGQGNQPQHF. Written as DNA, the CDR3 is TGTGCCAGTAGCTTCGGACAGGGGAATCAGCCCCAGCATTTT.

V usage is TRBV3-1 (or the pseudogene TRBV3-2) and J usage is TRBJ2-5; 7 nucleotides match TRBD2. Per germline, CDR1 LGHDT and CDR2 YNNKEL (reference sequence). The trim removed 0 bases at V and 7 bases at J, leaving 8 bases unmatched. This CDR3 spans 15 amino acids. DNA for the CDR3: TGTGCCAGCAGCCAAGATGGAAACGGGGGGTGGACCCAGTACTTC. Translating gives CASSQDGNGGWTQYF.

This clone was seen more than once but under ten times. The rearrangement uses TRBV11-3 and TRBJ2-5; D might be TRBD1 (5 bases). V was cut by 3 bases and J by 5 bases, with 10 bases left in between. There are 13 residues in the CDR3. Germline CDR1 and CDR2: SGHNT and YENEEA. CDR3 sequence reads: CASSLGHGETQYF. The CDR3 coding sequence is TGTGCCAGCAGCTTGGGGCACGGGGAGACCCAGTACTTC.

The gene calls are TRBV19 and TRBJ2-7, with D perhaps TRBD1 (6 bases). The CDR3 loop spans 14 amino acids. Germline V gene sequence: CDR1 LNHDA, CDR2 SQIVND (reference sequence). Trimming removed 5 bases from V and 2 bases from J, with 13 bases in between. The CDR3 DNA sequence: TGTGCCAGTAGTCCCCGACAGGAGGCCTACGAGCAGTACTTC. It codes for CASSPRQEAYEQYF.

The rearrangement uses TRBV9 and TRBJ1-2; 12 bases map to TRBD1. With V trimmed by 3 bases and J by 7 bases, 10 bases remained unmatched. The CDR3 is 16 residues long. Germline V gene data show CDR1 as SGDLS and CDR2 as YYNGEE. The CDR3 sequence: CASSAGGTGGASGYTF. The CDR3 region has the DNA TGTGCCAGCAGCGCCGGTGGGACAGGGGGCGCGTCTGGCTACACCTTC.

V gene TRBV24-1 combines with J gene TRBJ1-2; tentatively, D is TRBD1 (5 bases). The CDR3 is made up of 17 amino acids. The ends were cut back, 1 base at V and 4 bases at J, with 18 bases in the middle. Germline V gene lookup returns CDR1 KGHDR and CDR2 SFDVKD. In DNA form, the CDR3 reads TGTGCCACCAGTGATTTTAACGGGCAGGGACTATCCTATGGCTACACCTTC. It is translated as CATSDFNGQGLSYGYTF.

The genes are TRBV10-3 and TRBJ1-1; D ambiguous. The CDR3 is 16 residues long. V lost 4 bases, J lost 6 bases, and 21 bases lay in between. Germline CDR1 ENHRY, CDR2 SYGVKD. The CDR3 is CAISAAGGLLSSEAFF. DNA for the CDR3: TGTGCCATCAGTGCCGCGGGCGGGTTACTCTCTTCTGAAGCTTTCTTT.